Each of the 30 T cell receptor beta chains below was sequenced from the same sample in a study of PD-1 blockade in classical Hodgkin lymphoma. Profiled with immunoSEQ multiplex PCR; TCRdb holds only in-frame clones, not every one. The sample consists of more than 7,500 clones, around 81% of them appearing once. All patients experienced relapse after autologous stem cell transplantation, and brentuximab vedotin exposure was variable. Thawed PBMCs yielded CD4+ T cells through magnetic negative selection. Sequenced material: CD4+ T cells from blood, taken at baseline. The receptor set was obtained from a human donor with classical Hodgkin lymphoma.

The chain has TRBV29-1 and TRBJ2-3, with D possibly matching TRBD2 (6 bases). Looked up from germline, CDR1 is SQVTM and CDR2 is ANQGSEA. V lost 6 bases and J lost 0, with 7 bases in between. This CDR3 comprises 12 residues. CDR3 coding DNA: TGCAGCGTGGAGGGCAGCACAGATACGCAGTATTTT. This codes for CSVEGSTDTQYF.

CDR3 in amino acids: CASSFRDRGEAFF. The CDR3 coding sequence is TGTGCCAGCAGTTTCCGGGACAGGGGGGAAGCTTTCTTT. V is TRBV6-1 and J is TRBJ1-1, with 11 bases that match TRBD1. V lost 5 bases and J lost 8; bases outside the gene matches: 4. CDR1 and CDR2 (germline): MNHNS, SASEGT. This CDR3 contains 13 residues.

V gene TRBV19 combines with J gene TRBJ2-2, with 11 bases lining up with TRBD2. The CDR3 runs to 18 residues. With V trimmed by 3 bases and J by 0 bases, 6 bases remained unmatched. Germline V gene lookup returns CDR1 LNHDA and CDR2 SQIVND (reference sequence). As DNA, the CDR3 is TGTGCCAGTAGTATTAACCTTAGCGGGAGGGCGAACACCGGGGAGCTGTTTTTT. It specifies CASSINLSGRANTGELFF.

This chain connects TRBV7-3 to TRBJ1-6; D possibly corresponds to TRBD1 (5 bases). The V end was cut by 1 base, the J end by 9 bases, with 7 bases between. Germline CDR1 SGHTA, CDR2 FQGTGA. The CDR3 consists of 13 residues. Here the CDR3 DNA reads TGTGCCAGCAGCTTAATGCAGGGTTCACCCCTCCACTTT. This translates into CASSLMQGSPLHF.

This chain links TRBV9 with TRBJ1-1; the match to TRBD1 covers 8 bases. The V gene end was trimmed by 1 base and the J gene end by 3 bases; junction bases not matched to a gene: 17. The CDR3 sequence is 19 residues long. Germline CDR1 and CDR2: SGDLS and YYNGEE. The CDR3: CASSVTLTGGSERDTEAFF. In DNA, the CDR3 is TGTGCCAGCAGCGTAACCCTAACAGGGGGTAGTGAGAGAGACACTGAAGCTTTCTTT.

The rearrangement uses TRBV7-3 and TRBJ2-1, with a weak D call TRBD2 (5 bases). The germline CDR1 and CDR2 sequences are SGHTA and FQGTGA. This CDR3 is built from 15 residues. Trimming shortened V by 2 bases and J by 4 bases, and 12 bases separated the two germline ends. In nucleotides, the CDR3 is TGTGCCAGCAGCTTAGGGCCGGGGAGTTACAATGAGCAGTTCTTC. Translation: CASSLGPGSYNEQFF.

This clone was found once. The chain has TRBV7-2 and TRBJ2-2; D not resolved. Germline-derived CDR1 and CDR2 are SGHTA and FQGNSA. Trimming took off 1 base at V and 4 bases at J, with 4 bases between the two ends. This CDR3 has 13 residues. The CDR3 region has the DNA TGTGCCAGCAGCTTAGGGCCCACCGGGGAGCTGTTTTTT. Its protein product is CASSLGPTGELFF. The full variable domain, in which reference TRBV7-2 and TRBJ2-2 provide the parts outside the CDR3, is GAGVSQSPSNKVTEKGKDVELRCDPISGHTALYWYRQSLGQGLEFLIYFQGNSAPDKSGLPSDRFSAERTGGSVSTLTIQRTQQEDSAVYLCASSLGPTGELFFGEGSRLTVL.

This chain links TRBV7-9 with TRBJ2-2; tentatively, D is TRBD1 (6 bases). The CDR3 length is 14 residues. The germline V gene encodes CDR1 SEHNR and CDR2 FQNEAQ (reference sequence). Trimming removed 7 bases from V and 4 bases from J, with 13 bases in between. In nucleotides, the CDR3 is TGTGCCAGCACCACCAGAGGGGGCACCGGGGAGCTGTTTTTT. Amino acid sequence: CASTTRGGTGELFF.

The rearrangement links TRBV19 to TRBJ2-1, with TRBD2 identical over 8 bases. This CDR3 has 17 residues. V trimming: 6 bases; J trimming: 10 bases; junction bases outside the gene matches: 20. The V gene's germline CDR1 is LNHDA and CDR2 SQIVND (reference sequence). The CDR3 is CASRSNGLAPGINEQFF. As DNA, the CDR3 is TGTGCCAGTAGATCAAATGGACTAGCTCCAGGTATTAACGAGCAGTTCTTC. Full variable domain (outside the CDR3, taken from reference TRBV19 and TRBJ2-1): DGGITQSPKYLFRKEGQNVTLSCEQNLNHDAMYWYRQDPGQGLRLIYYSQIVNDFQKGDIAEGYSVSREKKESFPLTVTSAQKNPTAFYLCASRSNGLAPGINEQFFGPGTRLTVL.

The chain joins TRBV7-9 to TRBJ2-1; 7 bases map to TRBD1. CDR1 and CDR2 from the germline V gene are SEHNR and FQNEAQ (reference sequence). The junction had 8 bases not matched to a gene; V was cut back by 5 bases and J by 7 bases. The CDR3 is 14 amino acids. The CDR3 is CASSATGWSNEQFF. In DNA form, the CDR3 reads TGTGCCAGCAGCGCGACAGGGTGGAGTAATGAGCAGTTCTTC. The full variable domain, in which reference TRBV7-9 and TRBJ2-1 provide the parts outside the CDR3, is DTGVSQNPRHKITKRGQNVTFRCDPISEHNRLYWYRQTLGQGPEFLTYFQNEAQLEKSRLLSDRFSAERPKGSFSTLEIQRTEQGDSAMYLCASSATGWSNEQFFGPGTRLTVL.

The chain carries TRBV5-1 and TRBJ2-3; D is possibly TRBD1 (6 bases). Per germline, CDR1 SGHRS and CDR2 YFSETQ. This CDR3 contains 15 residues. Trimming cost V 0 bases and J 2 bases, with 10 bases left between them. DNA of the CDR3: TGCGCCAGCAGCTTGGCCGGGACAAACACAGATACGCAGTATTTT. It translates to CASSLAGTNTDTQYF.

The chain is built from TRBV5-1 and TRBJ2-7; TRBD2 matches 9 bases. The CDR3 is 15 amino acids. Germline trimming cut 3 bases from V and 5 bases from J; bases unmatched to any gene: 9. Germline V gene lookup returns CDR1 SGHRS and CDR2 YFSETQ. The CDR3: CASSSEPGLAHEQYF. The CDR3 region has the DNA TGCGCCAGCAGCTCGGAGCCGGGACTAGCCCACGAGCAGTACTTC.

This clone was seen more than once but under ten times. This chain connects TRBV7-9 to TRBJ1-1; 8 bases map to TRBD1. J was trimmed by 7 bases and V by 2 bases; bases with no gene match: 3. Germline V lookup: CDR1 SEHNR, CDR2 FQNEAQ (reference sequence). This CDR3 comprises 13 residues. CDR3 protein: CASSLQGAVEAFF. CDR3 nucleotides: TGTGCCAGCAGCTTACAGGGGGCGGTTGAAGCTTTCTTT.

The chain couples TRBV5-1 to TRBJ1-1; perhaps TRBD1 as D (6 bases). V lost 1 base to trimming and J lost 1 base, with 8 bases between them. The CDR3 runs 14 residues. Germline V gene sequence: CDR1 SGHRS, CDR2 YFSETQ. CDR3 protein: CASSLSGANTEAFF. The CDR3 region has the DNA TGCGCCAGCAGCTTGTCAGGGGCGAACACTGAAGCTTTCTTT.

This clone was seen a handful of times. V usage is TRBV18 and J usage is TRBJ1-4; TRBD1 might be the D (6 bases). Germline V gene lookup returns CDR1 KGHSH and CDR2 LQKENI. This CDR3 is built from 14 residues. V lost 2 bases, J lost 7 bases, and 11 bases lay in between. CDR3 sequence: CASSPAGGGEKLFF. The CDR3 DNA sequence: TGTGCCAGCTCACCAGCCGGGGGCGGTGAAAAACTGTTTTTT.

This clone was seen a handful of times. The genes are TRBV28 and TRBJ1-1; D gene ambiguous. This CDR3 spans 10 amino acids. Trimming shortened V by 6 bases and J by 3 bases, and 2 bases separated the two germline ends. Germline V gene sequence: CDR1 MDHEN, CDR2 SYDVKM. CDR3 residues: CASRDTEAFF. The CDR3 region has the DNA TGTGCCAGCAGAGACACTGAAGCTTTCTTT. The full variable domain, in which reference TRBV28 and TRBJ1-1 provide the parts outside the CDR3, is DVKVTQSSRYLVKRTGEKVFLECVQDMDHENMFWYRQDPGLGLRLIYFSYDVKMKEKGDIPEGYSVSREKKERFSLILESASTNQTSMYLCASRDTEAFFGQGTRLTVV.

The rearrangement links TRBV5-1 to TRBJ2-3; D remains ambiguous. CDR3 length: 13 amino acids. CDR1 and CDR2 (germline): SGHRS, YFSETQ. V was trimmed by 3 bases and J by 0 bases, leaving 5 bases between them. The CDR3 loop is CASSSGSTDTQYF. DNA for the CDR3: TGCGCCAGCAGCTCCGGAAGCACAGATACGCAGTATTTT.

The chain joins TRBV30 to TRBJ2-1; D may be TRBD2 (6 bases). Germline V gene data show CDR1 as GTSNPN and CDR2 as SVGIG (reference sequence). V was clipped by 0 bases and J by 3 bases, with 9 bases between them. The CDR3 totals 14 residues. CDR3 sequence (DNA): TGTGCCTGGAGTGTTGGCGGGAACTACAATGAGCAGTTCTTC. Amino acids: CAWSVGGNYNEQFF.

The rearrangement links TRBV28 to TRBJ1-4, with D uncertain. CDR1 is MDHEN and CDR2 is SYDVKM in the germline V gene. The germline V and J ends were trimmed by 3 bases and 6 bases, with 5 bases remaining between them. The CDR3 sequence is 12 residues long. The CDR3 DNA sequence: TGTGCCAGCAGTTTTGAAGATGAAAAACTGTTTTTT. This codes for CASSFEDEKLFF.

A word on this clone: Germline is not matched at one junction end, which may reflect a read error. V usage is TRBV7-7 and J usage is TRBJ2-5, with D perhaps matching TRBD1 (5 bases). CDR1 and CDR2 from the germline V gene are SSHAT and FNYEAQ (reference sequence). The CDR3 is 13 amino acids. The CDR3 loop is CASSVQGVETQYF. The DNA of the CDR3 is TGTGCTAGCAGCGTCCAGGGTGTTGAGACCCAGTACTTC.

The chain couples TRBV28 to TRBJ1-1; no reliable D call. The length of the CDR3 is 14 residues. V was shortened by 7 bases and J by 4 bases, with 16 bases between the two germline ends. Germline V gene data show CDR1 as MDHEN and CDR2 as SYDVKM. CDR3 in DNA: TGTGCCAGCAACCTACACCCCGGGTCCACTGAAGCTTTCTTT. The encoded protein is CASNLHPGSTEAFF.

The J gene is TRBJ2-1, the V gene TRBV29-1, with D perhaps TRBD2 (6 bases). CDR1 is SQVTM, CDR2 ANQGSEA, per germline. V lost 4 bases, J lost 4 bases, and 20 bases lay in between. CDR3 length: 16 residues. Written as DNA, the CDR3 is TGCAGCGTTGGGGGGAAGCGGGCCACCCTTTACAATGAGCAGTTCTTC. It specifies CSVGGKRATLYNEQFF.

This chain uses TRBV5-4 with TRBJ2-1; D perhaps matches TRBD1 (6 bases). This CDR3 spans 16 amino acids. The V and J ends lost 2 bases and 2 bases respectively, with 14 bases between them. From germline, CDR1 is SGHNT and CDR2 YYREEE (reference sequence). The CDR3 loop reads CASSLPPGQAYNEQFF. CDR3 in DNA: TGTGCCAGCAGCTTACCTCCGGGACAAGCCTACAATGAGCAGTTCTTC.

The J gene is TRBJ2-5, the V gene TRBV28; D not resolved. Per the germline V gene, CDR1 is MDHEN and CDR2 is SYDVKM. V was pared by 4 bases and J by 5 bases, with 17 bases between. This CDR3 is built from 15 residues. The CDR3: CASSWNKFSPETQYF. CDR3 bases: TGTGCCAGCAGTTGGAACAAGTTCTCTCCGGAGACCCAGTACTTC.

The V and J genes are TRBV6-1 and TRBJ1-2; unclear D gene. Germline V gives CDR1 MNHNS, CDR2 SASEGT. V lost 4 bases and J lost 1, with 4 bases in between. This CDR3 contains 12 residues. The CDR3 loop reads CASSAVNYGYTF. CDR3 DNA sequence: TGTGCCAGCAGTGCTGTTAACTATGGCTACACCTTC.

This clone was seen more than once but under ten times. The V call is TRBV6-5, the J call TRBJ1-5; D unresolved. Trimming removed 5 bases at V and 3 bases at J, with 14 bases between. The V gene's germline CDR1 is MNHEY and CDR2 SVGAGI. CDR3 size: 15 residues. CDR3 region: CASSPRLKPNQPQHF. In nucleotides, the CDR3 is TGTGCCAGCAGTCCCCGCCTAAAGCCCAATCAGCCCCAGCATTTT.

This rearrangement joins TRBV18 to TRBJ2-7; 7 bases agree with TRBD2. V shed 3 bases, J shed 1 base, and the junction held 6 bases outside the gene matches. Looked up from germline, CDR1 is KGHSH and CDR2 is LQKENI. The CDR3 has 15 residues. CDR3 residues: CASSPTVSGSYEQYF. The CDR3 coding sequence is TGTGCCAGCTCACCTACGGTTAGCGGGTCCTACGAGCAGTACTTC.

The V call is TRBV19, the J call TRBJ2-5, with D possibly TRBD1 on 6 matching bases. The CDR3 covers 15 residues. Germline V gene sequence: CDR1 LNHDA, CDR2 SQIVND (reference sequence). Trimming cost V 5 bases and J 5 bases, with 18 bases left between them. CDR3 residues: CASSVGTSRGETQYF. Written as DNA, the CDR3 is TGTGCCAGTAGTGTGGGGACCTCTAGGGGGGAGACCCAGTACTTC.

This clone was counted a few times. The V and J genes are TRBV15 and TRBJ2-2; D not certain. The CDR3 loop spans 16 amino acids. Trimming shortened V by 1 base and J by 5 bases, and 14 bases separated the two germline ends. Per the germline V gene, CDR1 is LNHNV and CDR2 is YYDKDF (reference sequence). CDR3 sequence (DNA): TGTGCCACCAGCAGAGGACTCCAATTAAGTACCGGGGAGCTGTTTTTT. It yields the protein CATSRGLQLSTGELFF.

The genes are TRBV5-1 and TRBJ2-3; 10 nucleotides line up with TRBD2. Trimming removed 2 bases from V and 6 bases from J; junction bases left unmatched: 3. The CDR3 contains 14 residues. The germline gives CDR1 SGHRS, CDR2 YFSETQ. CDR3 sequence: CASSLSGRGDTQYF. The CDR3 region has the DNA TGCGCCAGCAGCTTAAGCGGGAGGGGGGATACGCAGTATTTT.